These T cell receptor beta chains were read from a single sample in a study of blood T cell repertoires in COVID-19. Profiling relied on immunoSEQ multiplex PCR, and the TCRdb table lists in-frame clones only, not all of them. The data contain 75,000 to 95,000 clones, roughly 91% of them seen just once; the ten biggest clones take up roughly a fifth. The sequenced material came from peripheral blood. These receptors were taken from a human donor in a cohort sampled during active COVID-19. Both conserved end residues are part of each CDR3. D genes are given only for firm matches. Only some rows state a clone size, as once, few, many or a class for expanded clones.

CASSLGLVGSYNEQFF,TGTGCCAGCAGCTTAGGACTAGTCGGCTCCTACAATGAGCAGTTCTTC,NA,NA,TRBJ2-1,TRBV11-2
CASLGTSWGGQYF,TGTGCCAGCCTTGGGACTAGTTGGGGTGGGCAGTACTTC,NA,TRBD2,TRBJ2-7,TRBV28
CASSSRPTSGGAGNIQYF,TGCGCCAGCAGCTCCCGCCCGACTAGCGGGGGGGCCGGGAACATTCAGTACTTC,NA,TRBD2,TRBJ2-4,TRBV5-1
CASTFRDRDEQYF,TGTGCCAGTACCTTCAGGGACAGGGACGAGCAGTACTTC,NA,TRBD1,TRBJ2-7,TRBV19
CASSLDPRTSGDLPYNEQFF,TGCGCCAGCAGCTTGGATCCGAGGACTAGCGGGGATCTTCCTTACAATGAGCAGTTCTTC,NA,TRBD2,TRBJ2-1,TRBV5-1
CASSSPGQSTEAFF,TGTGCCAGCAGCTCTCCGGGACAGAGCACTGAAGCTTTCTTT,NA,TRBD1,TRBJ1-1,TRBV7-8
CASNPYIQGSYNEQFF,TGTGCCAGCAACCCGTACATACAGGGGAGCTACAATGAGCAGTTCTTC,NA,TRBD1,TRBJ2-1,TRBV27
CASSLRKGGHEQYF,TGTGCCAGCAGCTTGAGAAAGGGAGGCCACGAGCAGTACTTC,once,NA,TRBJ2-7,TRBV5-6
CASSIAGQAKNIQYF,TGTGCCAGTAGTATAGCGGGACAGGCCAAAAACATTCAGTACTTC,NA,TRBD1,TRBJ2-4,TRBV19
CASSLDRRTGGYNEKLFF,TGTGCCAGCAGCTTAGACAGGAGGACAGGGGGCTATAATGAAAAACTGTTTTTT,NA,TRBD1,TRBJ1-4,TRBV7-9
CAISGRDNQPQHF,TGTGCCATCAGTGGGCGGGACAATCAGCCCCAGCATTTT,NA,NA,TRBJ1-5,TRBV10-3
CASSMNIGTRSYEQYF,TGTGCCAGTAGTATGAATATAGGGACAAGATCCTACGAGCAGTACTTC,NA,NA,TRBJ2-7,TRBV19
CASSRQGTSGNTIYF,TGTGCCAGCAGCCGCCAAGGGACATCTGGAAACACCATATATTTT,NA,NA,TRBJ1-3,TRBV3-1/TRBV3-2
CASSVGQLASYGYTF,TGTGCCAGCAGCGTAGGGCAGCTAGCCTCCTATGGCTACACCTTC,NA,NA,TRBJ1-2,TRBV9
CASSYSGRGYEQYF,TGTGCCAGCAGTTACTCTGGCAGGGGATACGAGCAGTACTTC,NA,NA,TRBJ2-7,TRBV6-5
CASTDRGRIETQYF,TGTGCCAGTACCGACAGGGGTAGGATTGAGACGCAGTATTTT,NA,TRBD1,TRBJ2-3,TRBV19
CASSFGGSNEKLFF,TGCGCCAGCAGCTTCGGCGGGTCTAATGAAAAACTGTTTTTT,NA,NA,TRBJ1-4,TRBV5-1
CASRPLAGIVEQFF,TGTGCCAGCAGGCCTCTAGCGGGGATAGTTGAGCAGTTCTTC,NA,TRBD2,TRBJ2-1,TRBV6-2/TRBV6-3
CASSPLAGGPSDTQYF,TGTGCCAGCAGCCCCTTAGCGGGAGGGCCGTCTGATACGCAGTATTTT,NA,TRBD2,TRBJ2-3,TRBV27
CASSDQWQGRPLHF,TGTGCCAGCAGTGATCAGTGGCAGGGGAGACCCCTCCACTTT,few,NA,TRBJ1-6,TRBV2
CASSLAGTSSDNEQFF,TGCGCCAGCAGCTTGGCCGGGACTAGCAGCGACAATGAGCAGTTCTTC,NA,TRBD2,TRBJ2-1,TRBV5-1
CATSDAAAVGEQFF,TGTGCCACCAGTGACGCGGCCGCGGTGGGTGAGCAGTTCTTC,NA,NA,TRBJ2-1,TRBV24-1
CASSQGPGQGSNYGYTF,TGTGCCAGCAGCCAAGGTCCGGGACAGGGCTCGAACTATGGCTACACCTTC,NA,TRBD1,TRBJ1-2,TRBV3-1/TRBV3-2
CASSYQTGVGEKLFF,TGTGCCAGCAGTTACCAGACAGGGGTCGGTGAAAAACTGTTTTTT,NA,TRBD1,TRBJ1-4,TRBV6-5
CASRFSGRLVSYEQYF,TGTGCCAGCCGATTCAGCGGGAGGCTGGTCTCCTACGAGCAGTACTTC,NA,TRBD2,TRBJ2-7,TRBV28
CASSPPGAAYGYTF,TGTGCCAGCAGCCCCCCTGGGGCAGCCTATGGCTACACCTTC,NA,NA,TRBJ1-2,TRBV7-2
CASSKQGAYEQYF,TGTGCCAGCAGCAAACAGGGGGCCTACGAGCAGTACTTC,NA,TRBD1,TRBJ2-7,TRBV7-2
CASSPGQGSGYTF,TGCGCCAGCAGCCCCGGACAGGGATCGGGCTACACCTTC,NA,TRBD1,TRBJ1-2,TRBV5-1
CASSLAAGNGNTIYF,TGTGCCAGCAGCTTAGCGGCAGGGAATGGAAACACCATATATTTT,NA,NA,TRBJ1-3,TRBV7-2
CASSLGQGNEQYF,TGTGCCAGCAGTTTAGGACAGGGGAACGAGCAGTACTTC,NA,TRBD1,TRBJ2-7,TRBV12-3/TRBV12-4
CASTGTSEYF,TGTGCCAGCACCGGGACTAGTGAGTACTTC,NA,NA,TRBJ2-7,TRBV21-1
CASSTWRADNQPQHF,TGTGCCAGTAGTACTTGGAGGGCCGACAATCAGCCCCAGCATTTT,NA,NA,TRBJ1-5,TRBV19
CASSLNRESYEQYF,TGTGCCAGCAGCTTAAACCGGGAGTCCTACGAGCAGTACTTC,once,NA,TRBJ2-7,TRBV13
CASTGQVNTEAFF,TGTGCCAGCACCGGACAGGTAAACACTGAAGCTTTCTTT,once,TRBD1,TRBJ1-1,TRBV12-3/TRBV12-4
CASSQGPSQPQHF,TGTGCCAGCAGCCAAGGCCCGAGTCAGCCCCAGCATTTT,NA,NA,TRBJ1-5,TRBV3-1/TRBV3-2
CASSSPPGYLVTDTQYF,TGTGCCAGCAGCAGTCCCCCGGGGTATCTAGTCACAGATACGCAGTATTTT,NA,NA,TRBJ2-3,TRBV27
CASSSVPGHIQETQYF,TGTGCCAGCAGTTCCGTCCCGGGACATATACAAGAGACCCAGTACTTC,few,NA,TRBJ2-5,TRBV6-2/TRBV6-3
CASSAGQAPYSNQPQHF,TGTGCCAGCAGTGCGGGACAGGCACCGTATAGCAATCAGCCCCAGCATTTT,NA,TRBD1,TRBJ1-5,TRBV6-1
CASSLGGYYGYTF,TGTGCCAGCAGTTTAGGGGGCTACTATGGCTACACCTTC,NA,NA,TRBJ1-2,TRBV12-3/TRBV12-4
CASQDIGQAYNEQFF,TGTGCCAGCCAGGATATTGGACAGGCCTACAATGAGCAGTTCTTC,NA,TRBD1,TRBJ2-1,TRBV2
CAISEATGGLSSDEQYF,TGTGCCATCAGTGAGGCGACAGGGGGCTTAAGCTCCGACGAGCAGTACTTC,NA,TRBD1,TRBJ2-7,TRBV10-3
CASSVGQGVGSYGYTF,TGTGCCAGCAGCGTCGGACAAGGTGTTGGCAGCTATGGCTACACCTTC,once,NA,TRBJ1-2,TRBV7-2
CASSYGQSGIKNIQYF,TGTGCCAGCAGCTATGGACAGAGTGGGATTAAAAACATTCAGTACTTC,NA,NA,TRBJ2-4,TRBV13
CASSIDSGTGGSNEQFF,TGTGCCAGTAGTATAGATTCCGGGACAGGGGGCTCCAATGAGCAGTTCTTC,NA,TRBD1,TRBJ2-1,TRBV19
CASSQDPGQGPLNEQFF,TGCGCCAGCAGCCAGGACCCGGGACAGGGTCCCCTCAATGAGCAGTTCTTC,once,TRBD1,TRBJ2-1,TRBV4-1
CASSLPTGGSGNTIYF,TGTGCCAGCAGCCTCCCGACAGGGGGCTCTGGAAACACCATATATTTT,NA,TRBD1,TRBJ1-3,TRBV9
CAIGPAAGQETQYF,TGTGCCATAGGGCCGGCGGCGGGGCAAGAGACCCAGTACTTC,NA,NA,TRBJ2-5,TRBV10-3
CASSPAGAGSLNTGELFF,TGTGCCAGCTCACCTGCAGGGGCCGGCTCCTTAAACACCGGGGAGCTGTTTTTT,NA,NA,TRBJ2-2,TRBV18
CASTLSAGYYEQYF,TGTGCCAGCACACTTTCGGCAGGGTACTACGAGCAGTACTTC,NA,NA,TRBJ2-7,TRBV28
CASSQVGGATDTQYF,TGTGCCAGCAGCCAAGTAGGGGGGGCCACAGATACGCAGTATTTT,NA,NA,TRBJ2-3,TRBV3-1/TRBV3-2
CASSPGLGQGDDNVLTF,TGTGCCAGCTCACCAGGCTTGGGACAGGGAGACGACAACGTCCTGACTTTC,NA,TRBD1,TRBJ2-6,TRBV18
CASRGGAGNTIYF,TGTGCCAGCCGCGGGGGGGCTGGAAACACCATATATTTT,NA,NA,TRBJ1-3,TRBV12-3/TRBV12-4